Presented here are 24 T cell receptor beta chains from one specimen sequenced in a study of T cell clonality in common variable immunodeficiency (dated by TCRdb to the mid-2010s). The library relied on the immunoSEQ multiplex PCR assay. The source is immuneACCESS, and TCRdb retained only in-frame sequences with V and J called. Part of the clones is not carried over; for the studies checked, unresolved V genes explain less than half of this, and the remainder is unexplained. This sample contains 45,000 to 60,000 clones, none of which is a singleton. About 6.5% of the sample comes from the top ten. The sequenced sample consisted of peripheral blood mononuclear cells. These receptors all come from a person aged 18 to 70 in good health.

This clone came up many times. Incomplete CDR3 DNA: TGCAGTGCTAGTCGGGCGGGAGTACTGAATCAGCCC. Residues: CSASRAGVLNQP. From start to end, the CDR3 is CSASRAGVLNQPQHF. The V gene is TRBV20-1, the J gene TRBJ1-5; D is undetermined. The missing CDR3 end, 3 residues past where the read stops, is filled in from the germline J gene. Germline assignment: CDR1 DFQATT and CDR2 SNEGSKA (reference sequence). V lost 3 bases and J 4 bases, leaving 16 bases between the germline ends. This CDR3 is built from 15 residues.

Many counts were recorded for this clone. The observed sequence ends 3 residues before the CDR3 terminus, with the missing tail filled in from the germline J gene. The chain recombines TRBV12-3 or TRBV12-4 with TRBJ1-5, with D unclear. CDR3 length equals 13 residues. Trimming took 6 bases from V and 0 from J, leaving 6 bases between them. The CDR3 sequence: CASRGFSNQPQHF. The covered CDR3 bases are TGTGCCAGCAGAGGGTTTAGCAATCAGCCC.

This clone was seen many times. CDR3 sequence reads: CASSPQGAETQYF. The CDR3 DNA, read in part, is TGTGCCAGCAGTCCACAGGGGGCGGAGACC. The chain joins TRBV7-2 to TRBJ2-5, with 9 bases lining up with TRBD1. The sequenced fragment ends 3 residues before the CDR3 boundary, so the rest is inferred from the germline J gene. Germline CDR1 and CDR2: SGHTA and FQGNSA. The CDR3 loop spans 13 amino acids. Trimming cost V 6 bases and J 5 bases; bases outside gene matches: 4.

This clone was detected ten times or more. The read ends 3 residues shy of where the CDR3 ends; the end is completed using the germline J gene. V is TRBV5-1 and J is TRBJ2-3, with TRBD2 matching over 11 bases. J lost 3 bases, V lost 3 bases, and 12 bases had no gene match. Germline CDR1 reads SGHRS; CDR2 reads YFSETQ. This CDR3 is 18 amino acids long. The DNA read from the CDR3 is TGCGCCAGCAGCTCCGAGTTCGGGACTAGCGGAGGTACAGATACG. This gives the protein CASSSEFGTSGGTDT. The entire CDR3 protein is CASSSEFGTSGGTDTQYF. Full variable domain (remainder filled in from reference TRBV5-1 and TRBJ2-3): KAGVTQTPRYLIKTRGQQVTLSCSPISGHRSVSWYQQTPGQGLQFLFEYFSETQRNKGNFPGRFSGRQFSNSRSEMNVSTLELGDSALYLCASSSEFGTSGGTDTQYFGPGTRLTVL.

This clone was recorded a few times. The CDR3 end falls 3 residues outside the read, so it is completed with the germline J gene. V usage is TRBV6-2 or TRBV6-3 and J usage is TRBJ1-5; 10 bases agree with TRBD1. The CDR3 sequence is 14 residues long. The V gene's germline CDR1 is MNHEY and CDR2 SVGEGT. The ends lost 6 bases at V and 7 bases at J; junction bases unmatched: 6. CDR3 DNA (partial): TGTGCCAGCAGAAATGGACAGGGGGGGCAGCCC. This sequence encodes CASRNGQGGQP. The CDR3, in full, reads CASRNGQGGQPQHF.

The table lists this clone with many counts. The DNA ends 3 residues before the CDR3 does, and the rest of the CDR3 is filled in from the germline J gene. This chain links TRBV19 with TRBJ1-2; the D gene is possibly TRBD1 (6 bases). The V and J ends lost 7 bases and 4 bases respectively, with 19 bases between them. CDR3 length: 15 residues. The germline V gene encodes CDR1 LNHDA and CDR2 SQIVND (reference sequence). CDR3: CASILLTGGFYGYTF. CDR3 DNA (partial): TGTGCCAGTATCCTACTGACAGGCGGTTTCTATGGC.

On this clone itself: The read ends 3 residues shy of where the CDR3 ends; the end is completed using the germline J gene. This chain uses TRBV7-6 with TRBJ1-1, with 8 bases identical to TRBD1. Germline V gene sequence: CDR1 SGHVS, CDR2 FNYEAQ. CDR3 length equals 18 residues. The covered CDR3 bases are TGTGCCAGCAGCCCACACCTCTCGGGACAGGTCTTACCAGAGACA. Encoded protein: CASSPHLSGQVLPET. The entire CDR3 protein is CASSPHLSGQVLPETAFF.

This clone was counted ten times or more. Read coverage stops 3 residues before the CDR3 terminus; the germline J gene supplies the remainder. The J gene is TRBJ2-2, the V gene TRBV6-1, with 7 bases lining up with TRBD1. Germline CDR1 reads MNHNS; CDR2 reads SASEGT. V dropped 3 bases and J dropped 1; count of bases not matched to a gene: 2. CDR3 size: 15 residues. CDR3: CASSEGTVNTGELFF. The sequenced part of the CDR3 DNA is TGTGCCAGCAGTGAGGGGACAGTGAACACCGGGGAG.

This clone was observed at least ten times. The read terminates 3 residues ahead of where the CDR3 ends, so the germline J gene completes it. V and J are TRBV20-1 and TRBJ1-6, with D hard to call. V was cut by 2 bases and J by 9 bases, with 11 bases left in between. The CDR3 spans 13 residues. CDR1 is DFQATT, CDR2 SNEGSKA, per germline (reference sequence). CDR3 sequence reads: CSARKISGSPLHF. The sequenced part of the CDR3 DNA is TGCAGTGCTAGAAAGATATCGGGTTCACCC.

This clone was recorded at least ten times. The read terminates 3 residues ahead of where the CDR3 ends, so the germline J gene completes it. The chain is built from TRBV4-2 and TRBJ1-1; D is uncertain. Deletions cut 4 bases from V and 0 bases from J, with 9 bases between. CDR1 is LGHNA, CDR2 YNFKEQ, per germline. This CDR3 is built from 14 residues. CDR3 sequence: CASSRPTVNTEAFF. The sequenced part of the CDR3 DNA is TGTGCCAGCAGCCGGCCAACAGTGAACACTGAA.

This clone was observed many times. The CDR3 is cut off 3 residues early in the read; its end comes from the germline J gene. This sequence joins TRBV6-1 and TRBJ1-5, with D possibly being TRBD1 (6 bases). CDR1 and CDR2 (germline): MNHNS, SASEGT. Trimming stripped 4 bases from V and 4 bases from J, with 8 bases between. This CDR3 spans 13 amino acids. CDR3 in amino acids: CASSGTENQPQHF. The covered CDR3 bases are TGTGCCAGCAGTGGGACAGAAAATCAGCCC.

The sample holds many counts of this clone. The read comes to an end 3 residues before the CDR3 does, leaving the germline J gene to fill in the end. The V and J genes are TRBV6-2 or TRBV6-3 and TRBJ1-1; no reliable D call. Germline V gives CDR1 MNHEY, CDR2 SVGEGT. CDR3 length equals 12 residues. The chain's CDR3 is CASSKIQSPAFF. The CDR3 DNA, read in part, is TGTGCCAGCAGCAAAATACAGAGCCCA.

In its sample, this clone was seen many times. From the germline J gene comes the end of the CDR3, since the read stops 3 residues before it. The chain couples TRBV30 to TRBJ2-3; the D gene is possibly TRBD2 (6 bases). V lost 0 bases to trimming and J lost 6 bases, with 7 bases between them. CDR3 length equals 12 residues. Germline CDR1 GTSNPN, CDR2 SVGIG (reference sequence). The CDR3 bases that were read are TGTGCCTGGAGTGTCGCGGGGGATACG. Translating gives CAWSVAGDT. The full CDR3 protein is CAWSVAGDTQYF.

This clone has at least ten counts. The read terminates 3 residues ahead of where the CDR3 ends, so the germline J gene completes it. The chain recombines TRBV12-3 or TRBV12-4 with TRBJ1-5, with unresolved D. V was clipped by 5 bases and J by 3 bases, with 8 bases between them. The CDR3 length is 13 residues. The CDR3 sequence: CASSPTDNQPQHF. The covered CDR3 bases are TGTGCCAGCAGTCCTACAGACAATCAGCCC.

This clone showed up many times. The sequence runs out 3 residues before the end of the CDR3; the remainder is reconstructed from the germline J gene. The V call is TRBV5-1, the J call TRBJ1-6; perhaps TRBD1 as D (5 bases). The V and J ends lost 4 bases and 7 bases respectively, with 9 bases between them. This CDR3 has 13 residues. CDR1 is SGHRS and CDR2 is YFSETQ in the germline V gene. The CDR3 sequence is CASSQDRNSPLHF. CDR3 DNA, as far as it was read: TGCGCCAGCAGCCAAGACAGAAATTCACCC.

This clone has a count of ten or more. Read sequence stops 3 residues before the CDR3 end, and the germline J gene provides the missing end. V is TRBV13 and J is TRBJ2-6, with 8 bases matching TRBD2. The CDR3 extends over 20 amino acids. The V and J ends lost 1 base and 3 bases, in that order; junction bases with no gene match: 14. The V gene's germline CDR1 is PRHDT and CDR2 FYEKMQ (reference sequence). Here the CDR3 reads CASSLVRDWRGEYGANVLTF. CDR3 DNA (partial): TGTGCCAGCAGCTTAGTTCGGGATTGGCGGGGGGAGTATGGGGCCAACGTC.

This clone was counted ten times or more. The read gets to within 3 residues of the CDR3 end, and the germline J gene fills in the rest. The V gene is TRBV5-4, the J gene TRBJ2-2; D uncertain. The CDR3 is 15 amino acids. CDR1 and CDR2 (germline): SGHNT, YYREEE (reference sequence). V gave up 0 bases and J gave up 0 bases, with 6 bases separating them. This CDR3 reads CASSLAKTNTGELFF. The CDR3 DNA, read in part, is TGTGCCAGCAGCTTGGCCAAAACGAACACCGGGGAG.

In this sample, this clone turned up many times. The DNA ends 3 residues before the CDR3 does, and the rest of the CDR3 is filled in from the germline J gene. The rearrangement uses TRBV2 and TRBJ1-1; 10 bases match TRBD1. V shed 6 bases, J shed 0 bases, and the junction held 4 bases outside the gene matches. The CDR3 extends over 15 amino acids. CDR1 is SNHLY and CDR2 is FYNNEI in the germline V gene. CDR3 loop: CASSRDRGMNTEAFF. The sequenced part of the CDR3 DNA is TGTGCCAGCAGCCGGGACAGGGGAATGAACACTGAA.

This clone occurred many times. The missing CDR3 end, 3 residues past where the read stops, is filled in from the germline J gene. The chain employs TRBV19 and TRBJ2-5, with D tentatively TRBD1 (6 bases). The V gene lost 4 bases and the J gene lost 5 bases, with 20 bases spanning the gap. The CDR3 is 16 residues long. CDR1 is LNHDA, CDR2 SQIVND, per germline (reference sequence). Partial CDR3 DNA: TGTGCCAGTAGTAGGCTGGGGGCGGGCGCCCAGGAGACC. Translation gives CASSRLGAGAQET. The CDR3 reads in full as CASSRLGAGAQETQYF.

The CDR3 sequence is CAWSVLFSYNSPLFF. The sequenced part of the CDR3 DNA is TGTGCCTGGAGTGTACTTTTCTCCTATAATTCACCA. This chain links TRBV30 with TRBJ1-4; D not resolved. The CDR3 end falls 3 residues outside the read, so it is completed with the germline J gene. CDR3 size: 15 residues. Germline CDR1 and CDR2: GTSNPN and SVGIG (reference sequence).

This clone showed up many times. The read terminates 3 residues ahead of where the CDR3 ends, so the germline J gene completes it. This chain connects TRBV7-2 to TRBJ2-5; D possibly corresponds to TRBD1 (5 bases). The V and J ends lost 0 bases and 5 bases respectively, with 16 bases between them. The length of the CDR3 is 16 residues. Germline V gene lookup returns CDR1 SGHTA and CDR2 FQGNSA. The sequenced CDR3 bases are TGTGCCAGCAGCTTAGCAGGCAGGGAAATTAGGGAGACC. Translation: CASSLAGREIRET. The entire CDR3 reads CASSLAGREIRETQYF.

Partial CDR3 DNA: TGTGCCAGCAGCTTAGCGCTAATCTATAATTCACCG. It codes for CASSLALIYNSP. The entire CDR3 protein is CASSLALIYNSPLFF. The V call is TRBV7-9, the J call TRBJ2-2; D remains ambiguous. The read halts 3 residues ahead of the CDR3 end, with the missing end drawn from the germline J gene. Germline lookup yields CDR1 SEHNR and CDR2 FQNEAQ (reference sequence). This CDR3 comprises 15 residues.

This clone has just a few counts. CDR3 sequence: CAWRPPGLAGGFSDTYTF. The sequenced part of the CDR3 DNA is TGTGCCTGGAGGCCTCCGGGACTAGCGGGGGGGTTTTCAGATACC. The chain is built from TRBV30 and TRBJ1-2, with D perhaps TRBD1 (5 bases). The read halts 3 residues ahead of the CDR3 end, with the missing end drawn from the germline J gene. The CDR3 contains 18 residues. Germline-derived CDR1 and CDR2 are GTSNPN and SVGIG (reference sequence).

This clone was detected many times. The read finishes 3 residues shy of the CDR3 end, and the germline J gene is used to complete it. The V gene is TRBV2, the J gene TRBJ2-7; possibly TRBD1 for D (5 bases). Germline V gene lookup returns CDR1 SNHLY and CDR2 FYNNEI. CDR3 length: 14 residues. Deletions cut 11 bases from V and 1 base from J, with 18 bases between. The CDR3 loop reads CAGVWQGGSYEQYF. CDR3 DNA (partial): TGTGCCGGTGTGTGGCAGGGCGGATCCTACGAG.